A selection of T cell receptor beta chains follows, all from one sample in a study of identical twins. One entry per CDR3 protein results from TCRdb running MiXCR on the 5' RACE reads. The sample holds 500,000 to 600,000 distinct CDR3 sequences, about 20% seen once. The same sample was also used in a study of T cells expressing NK-cell markers.

Sequencing was carried out using CD4+ T cells sorted from blood. These receptors were obtained from a woman younger than 30 in good health. CDR3s include the opening cysteine and the closing phenylalanine or tryptophan. The D gene is left open where the match is weak. Where a row states a size, it is once, few, many or the class of an expanded clone; other rows omit it.

d_call j_call v_call clone_size cdr3_aa cdr3_nt
- TRBJ2-2 TRBV27 - CASKAAPTNTGELFF TGTGCCAGCAAGGCGGCTCCCACCAACACCGGGGAGCTGTTTTTT
TRBD2 TRBJ2-7 TRBV20-1 - CSASQRGAPSEQYF TGCAGTGCTAGCCAGCGGGGGGCTCCTTCTGAGCAGTACTTC
- TRBJ1-2 TRBV20-1 few CSATAGDYGYTF TGCAGTGCCACAGCCGGAGACTATGGCTACACCTTC
TRBD1 TRBJ1-1 TRBV11-1 - CASSSWTGRIIMNTEAFF TGTGCCAGCAGCTCATGGACAGGGAGAATAATTATGAACACTGAAGCTTTCTTT
- TRBJ1-5 TRBV6-2/TRBV6-3 many CASRNRAPNQPQHF TGTGCCAGCAGGAACAGGGCCCCTAATCAGCCCCAGCATTTT
- TRBJ2-1 TRBV9 - CASSLSGLSYNEQFF TGTGCCAGCAGTCTTAGCGGCCTCTCCTACAATGAGCAGTTCTTC
- TRBJ2-3 TRBV29-1 - CSVDVRGWDTQYF TGCAGCGTTGATGTCCGGGGTTGGGATACGCAGTATTTT
TRBD2 TRBJ2-3 TRBV5-1 - CASTPLAGSTDTQYF TGCGCCAGCACCCCCCTAGCGGGGAGCACAGATACGCAGTATTTT
- TRBJ2-3 TRBV11-3 few CASSRLQAITDTQYF TGTGCCAGCAGCCGCCTCCAGGCCATCACAGATACGCAGTATTTT
- TRBJ2-1 TRBV12-3/TRBV12-4 - CASTFLQGDNEQFF TGTGCCAGCACATTTTTACAGGGAGACAATGAGCAGTTCTTC
- TRBJ1-1 TRBV7-2 few CASSSIGQTNTEAFF TGTGCCAGCAGCTCCATCGGACAAACGAACACTGAAGCTTTCTTT
TRBD1 TRBJ2-5 TRBV20-1 - CSASGGAGETQYF TGCAGTGCTTCAGGGGGCGCGGGAGAGACCCAGTACTTC
- TRBJ1-5 TRBV20-1 - CSARRGAEWGQPQHF TGCAGTGCTAGAAGAGGGGCAGAATGGGGGCAGCCCCAGCATTTT
- TRBJ2-1 TRBV20-1 - CSAGREGNEQFF TGCAGTGCAGGGAGAGAGGGCAATGAGCAGTTCTTC
TRBD2 TRBJ2-3 TRBV7-8 few CASSLRSGGSDTQYF TGTGCCAGCAGCCTCCGCAGCGGGGGGTCAGATACGCAGTATTTT
TRBD1 TRBJ2-7 TRBV6-5 - CASSYGARQGSYEQYF TGTGCCAGCAGTTACGGGGCCCGACAGGGGTCTTACGAGCAGTACTTC
- TRBJ2-5 TRBV5-1 few CASRETGQETQYF TGCGCCAGCAGAGAGACAGGCCAAGAGACCCAGTACTTC
TRBD1 TRBJ2-1 TRBV5-1 - CASSPAGTGYNEQFF TGCGCCAGCAGCCCCGCCGGGACAGGTTACAATGAGCAGTTCTTC
- TRBJ2-7 TRBV10-3 - CAISEGTFYEQYF TGTGCCATCAGTGAGGGGACATTCTACGAGCAGTACTTC
- TRBJ1-1 TRBV12-3/TRBV12-4 - CASSYRRANTEAFF TGTGCCAGCAGTTACCGACGGGCGAACACTGAAGCTTTCTTT
TRBD2 TRBJ2-7 TRBV6-2/TRBV6-3 many CASSSTSGPSYEQYF TGTGCCAGCAGTTCGACTAGCGGCCCGTCCTACGAGCAGTACTTC
TRBD2 TRBJ2-3 TRBV20-1 - CSAETSGRTDTQYF TGCAGTGCCGAAACTAGCGGACGCACAGATACGCAGTATTTT
TRBD1 TRBJ2-1 TRBV5-1 once CASSTGQSPGDEQFF TGCGCCAGCAGCACGGGACAGTCCCCCGGGGATGAGCAGTTCTTC
TRBD2 TRBJ2-5 TRBV9 - CASSVVLMGAGTKETQYF TGTGCCAGCAGCGTAGTTTTAATGGGAGCGGGAACGAAAGAGACCCAGTACTTC
TRBD2 TRBJ2-1 TRBV20-1 once CSARRAGGPLNEQFF TGCAGTGCTCGTCGAGCGGGAGGGCCCCTCAATGAGCAGTTCTTC
- TRBJ2-4 TRBV5-6 few CASSLAPQALAKNIQYF TGTGCCAGCAGCCTGGCCCCACAGGCGCTAGCCAAAAACATTCAGTACTTC
- TRBJ1-5 TRBV5-6 few CASSLAQHQPQHF TGTGCCAGCAGCTTAGCGCAGCACCAGCCCCAGCATTTT
- TRBJ2-2 TRBV2 - CASRPQGTGELFF TGTGCCAGCAGACCCCAGGGGACCGGGGAGCTGTTTTTT
TRBD2 TRBJ2-7 TRBV4-2 - CASSLQGTSGALPSYEQYF TGTGCCAGCAGCCTACAGGGGACTAGCGGGGCACTCCCCTCCTACGAGCAGTACTTC
TRBD2 TRBJ2-1 TRBV7-6 - CASSAPGGEQFF TGTGCCAGCAGCGCCCCGGGGGGTGAGCAGTTCTTC
TRBD2 TRBJ2-1 TRBV7-8 few CASSLAFGRGEYEQFF TGTGCCAGCAGCTTAGCTTTTGGCCGGGGGGAATACGAGCAGTTCTTC
- TRBJ2-1 TRBV11-3 - CASSLSPGEQFF TGTGCCAGCAGCCTCAGCCCCGGAGAGCAGTTCTTC
- TRBJ2-1 TRBV30 few CAWSGYSAGRFYNEQFF TGTGCCTGGAGCGGATATAGCGCGGGAAGGTTCTACAATGAGCAGTTCTTC
- TRBJ2-1 TRBV5-1 - CASSLARGGEQFF TGCGCCAGCAGCTTGGCTAGGGGGGGCGAGCAGTTCTTC
- TRBJ2-7 TRBV12-3/TRBV12-4 - CASSLAEGGYEQYF TGTGCCAGCAGTCTAGCGGAGGGGGGCTACGAGCAGTACTTC
- TRBJ2-3 TRBV18 - CASSPLGKGADTQYF TGTGCCAGCTCACCGCTAGGGAAGGGGGCAGATACGCAGTATTTT